This T cell receptor beta chain was sequenced during a study of human thymus T cells. Regarding the study as a whole: Thymic as well as blood repertoires seemed to favor certain V and J genes unevenly.

Data came from immunoSEQ multiplex PCR; TCRdb stores just in-frame clones and leaves some out. The table records 57,000 or so clones, around 94% of them present only once. A word on this clone: No antigen is known for it.

Donor material was obtained from healthy Finnish infants undergoing corrective surgery for congenital heart defects. An approximately 0.45-1 mL peripheral blood aliquot was taken intraoperatively from four of eight donors. No fixed cell number was used; all available blood leukocytes supplied DNA. This CDR3 contains 14 residues. V was pared by 6 bases and J by 1 base, with 1 base of the junction left unmatched. Germline lookup yields CDR1 SNHLY and CDR2 FYNNEI. J is TRBJ2-2 and V is TRBV2; TRBD1 agrees at 8 bases. This TCR was recovered from a boy under three years old with a congenital heart defect but otherwise immunologically healthy. Sequencing input: blood. The CDR3 protein is CASRGTGNTGELFF. The CDR3 bases are TGTGCCAGCAGGGGGACAGGGAACACCGGGGAGCTGTTTTTT.